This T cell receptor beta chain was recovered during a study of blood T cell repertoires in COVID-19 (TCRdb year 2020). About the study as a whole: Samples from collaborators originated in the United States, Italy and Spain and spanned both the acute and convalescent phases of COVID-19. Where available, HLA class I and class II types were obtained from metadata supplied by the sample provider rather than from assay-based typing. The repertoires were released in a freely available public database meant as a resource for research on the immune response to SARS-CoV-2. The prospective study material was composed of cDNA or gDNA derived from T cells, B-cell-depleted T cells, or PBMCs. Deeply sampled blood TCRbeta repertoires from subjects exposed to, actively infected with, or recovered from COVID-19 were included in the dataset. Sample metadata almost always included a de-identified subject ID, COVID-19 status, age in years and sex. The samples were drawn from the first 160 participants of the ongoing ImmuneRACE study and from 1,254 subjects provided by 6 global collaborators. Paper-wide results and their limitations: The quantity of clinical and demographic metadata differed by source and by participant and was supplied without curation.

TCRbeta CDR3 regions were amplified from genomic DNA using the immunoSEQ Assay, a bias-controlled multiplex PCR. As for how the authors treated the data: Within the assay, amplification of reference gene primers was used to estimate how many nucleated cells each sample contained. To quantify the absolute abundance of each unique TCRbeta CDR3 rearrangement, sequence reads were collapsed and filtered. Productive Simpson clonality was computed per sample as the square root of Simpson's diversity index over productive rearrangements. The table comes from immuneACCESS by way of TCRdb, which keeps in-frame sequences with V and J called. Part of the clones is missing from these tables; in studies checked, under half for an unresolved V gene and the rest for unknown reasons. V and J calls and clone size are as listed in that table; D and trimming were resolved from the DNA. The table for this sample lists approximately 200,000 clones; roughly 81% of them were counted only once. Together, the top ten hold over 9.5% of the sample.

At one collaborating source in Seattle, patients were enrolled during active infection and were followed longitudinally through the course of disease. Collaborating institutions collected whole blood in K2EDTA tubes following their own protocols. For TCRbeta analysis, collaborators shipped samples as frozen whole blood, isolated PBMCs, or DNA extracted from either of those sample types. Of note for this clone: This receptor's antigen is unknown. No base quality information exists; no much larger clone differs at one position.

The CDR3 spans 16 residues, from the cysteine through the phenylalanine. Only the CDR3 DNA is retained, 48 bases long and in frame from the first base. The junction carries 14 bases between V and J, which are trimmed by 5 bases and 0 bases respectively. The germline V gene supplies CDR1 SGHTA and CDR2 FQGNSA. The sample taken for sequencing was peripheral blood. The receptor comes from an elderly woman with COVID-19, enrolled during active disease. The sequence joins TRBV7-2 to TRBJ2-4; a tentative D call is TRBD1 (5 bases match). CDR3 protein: CASSQSPGLAKNIQYF. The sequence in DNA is TGTGCCAGCAGCCAAAGTCCAGGGCTAGCCAAAAACATTCAGTACTTC.